This T cell receptor (beta chain) was recorded in a study of human T cells and chemical hapten exposure. TCRdb fed the RACE reads into MiXCR, producing one record per CDR3 protein. The sample lists around 330,000 distinct CDR3 sequences, around 5.5% occurring once. This clonotype appeared a single time. Losses at the gene ends were 7 bases for V and 11 bases for J; bases not matched to a gene: 19. The CDR3 spans 15 residues. In germline, CDR1 is MNHEY, CDR2 SVGAGI. Time point reported: pre-sensitization, week 0. Noted treatment: therapeutic diphenylcyclopropenone sensitization with weekly scalp DPC. The specimen was whole blood, collected in connection with sensitization to the hapten diphenylcyclopropenone (DPC). This receptor was taken from a woman aged 18 to 35 with alopecia areata. Some clones in this sample may be carry-over from other donors' samples. The rearrangement joins TRBV6-5 to TRBJ1-1; TRBD1 matches at 7 bases. CDR3 in amino acids: CASTSQGGSLSAAFF. The CDR3 bases are TGTGCCAGCACCAGCCAGGGGGGAAGTTTGTCTGCTGCTTTCTTT.